Presented here are 6 T cell receptor beta chains from one specimen sequenced in a study of blood T cell repertoires in COVID-19. The data were produced by immunoSEQ multiplex PCR, yet TCRdb's version contains in-frame clones alone and is incomplete. The sample holds 84,000 or so clones; around four fifths are singletons and the top ten take about 10%. The sample comprised peripheral blood. The receptors were gathered from a man in his 70s with acute or convalescent COVID-19.

A few counts support this clone. In DNA, the CDR3 is TGTGCCAGCAGGCGGACAGGGCTCGCCAATGAGCAGTTCTTC. This codes for CASRRTGLANEQFF. V and J are TRBV6-5 and TRBJ2-1, with TRBD1 matching over 8 bases. The CDR3 contains 14 residues. The germline V gene has CDR1 MNHEY and CDR2 SVGAGI. V lost 6 bases to trimming and J lost 6 bases; unmatched junction nucleotides: 7.

The rearrangement uses TRBV7-9 and TRBJ2-1; tentatively, D is TRBD1 or TRBD2 (6 bases each). Germline V gives CDR1 SEHNR, CDR2 FQNEAQ (reference sequence). V gave up 5 bases and J gave up 0 bases, with 11 bases separating them. CDR3 length: 15 residues. The CDR3, as DNA: TGTGCCAGCAGCAGGGGGGCAAGCTCCTACAATGAGCAGTTCTTC. Protein: CASSRGASSYNEQFF.

A single count supports this clone. The V call is TRBV2, the J call TRBJ2-1, with D perhaps matching TRBD2 (6 bases). The CDR3 runs to 14 residues. Germline CDR1 and CDR2: SNHLY and FYNNEI. The V end lost 4 bases, the J end lost 9 bases, and 16 bases lay between the germline ends. CDR3 DNA sequence: TGTGCCAGCAGTGGTACGGGAGCCCAGGGTGAGCAGTTCTTC. Its protein product is CASSGTGAQGEQFF.

The chain is built from TRBV2 and TRBJ1-5; D may be TRBD1 (5 bases). Per the germline V gene, CDR1 is SNHLY and CDR2 is FYNNEI. This CDR3 region has 15 residues. Between the trimmed V and J ends, which lost 2 bases and 3 bases, there was a span of 11 bases. The CDR3 spells CASSEPDRPNQPQHF. The CDR3, as DNA: TGTGCCAGCAGTGAACCCGACAGACCCAATCAGCCCCAGCATTTT.

This sequence joins TRBV5-4 and TRBJ2-3; weak D call: TRBD2 (6 bases). Per germline, CDR1 SGHNT and CDR2 YYREEE (reference sequence). The V and J ends lost 4 bases and 2 bases respectively, with 17 bases between them. The CDR3 is 16 residues long. The CDR3 protein is CASSPRAGRVTDTQYF. DNA for the CDR3: TGTGCCAGCAGCCCTAGGGCGGGGCGGGTCACAGATACGCAGTATTTT.

The chain has TRBV6-5 and TRBJ2-7, with TRBD2 identical over 15 bases. J lost 7 bases, V lost 6 bases, and 4 bases had no gene match. CDR1 and CDR2 (germline): MNHEY, SVGAGI. This CDR3 has 14 residues. CDR3 residues: CASRLGLAGGEQYF. For the CDR3, the DNA is TGTGCCAGCAGATTGGGACTAGCGGGGGGAGAGCAGTACTTC.